The TCR beta chain under discussion was sequenced for a study of blood T cell repertoires in COVID-19. Clones were sequenced by immunoSEQ multiplex PCR, and TCRdb holds only the in-frame ones, with some missing. Altogether under 300,000 clones are present, 75% to 90% being singletons, with the ten largest covering roughly 6%. This clone was counted only a few times. Trimming removed 0 bases at V and 4 bases at J, with 13 bases between. Per germline, CDR1 SGHDT and CDR2 YYEEEE. The CDR3 contains 16 residues. The source of this sequence is a young woman with acute COVID-19. The chain uses TRBV5-6 and TRBJ1-4; D gene ambiguous. The sample consisted of PBMCs or T cells enriched from blood (not recorded which). CDR3 protein: CASSLGIGLLNEKLFF. Written as DNA, the CDR3 is TGTGCCAGCAGCTTGGGGATTGGACTGCTTAATGAAAAACTGTTTTTT.